Below, one T cell receptor (beta chain) is given with its context. Its antigen is unknown. This sample is part of a study of blood T cells in healthy people across ages. The wider study: Template switching captured about one barcoded beta molecule per two T cells.

The V gene lost 2 bases and the J gene lost 7 bases, with 12 bases spanning the gap. CDR1 and CDR2 (germline): MNHEY, SVGAGI. CDR3 length: 14 amino acids. Study results and caveats: Unsorted PBMCs blocked a conclusive comparison of naive and antigen-experienced cells. Long-lived donors exceeded aged donors in naive CD4+ cells and diversity. Roughly linear age-related decline in beta diversity appeared, significant by age 40.

Primers used in a second PCR of about 7 to 12 cycles were a sample-barcoded 5' primer and a J-beta primer mix. TCRdb reprocessed the 5' RACE reads via MiXCR and lists one record per CDR3 protein. The sample has approximately 850,000 distinct CDR3 sequences, 58% seen once; the top ten hold over 20%. The sequencing sample was made of blood. The receptor's source is a man aged 25-45 years in good health. The rearrangement links TRBV6-5 to TRBJ2-1, with no clear D. In nucleotides, the CDR3 is TGTGCCAGCAGTTACGAGTGGCAGAAAAATGAGCAGTTCTTC. Its translation is CASSYEWQKNEQFF.